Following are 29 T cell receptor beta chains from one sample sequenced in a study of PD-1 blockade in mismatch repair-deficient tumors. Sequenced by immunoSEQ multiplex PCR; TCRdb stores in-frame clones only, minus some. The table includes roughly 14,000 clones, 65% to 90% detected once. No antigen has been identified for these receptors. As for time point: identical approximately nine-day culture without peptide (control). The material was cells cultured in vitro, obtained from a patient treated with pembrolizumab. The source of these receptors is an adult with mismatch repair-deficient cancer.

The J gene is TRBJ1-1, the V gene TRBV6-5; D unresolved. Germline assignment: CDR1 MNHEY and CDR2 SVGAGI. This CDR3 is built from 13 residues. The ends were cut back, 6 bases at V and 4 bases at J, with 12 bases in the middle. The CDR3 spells CASRVGGGTEAFF. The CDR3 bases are TGTGCCAGCAGAGTGGGCGGTGGCACTGAAGCTTTCTTT.

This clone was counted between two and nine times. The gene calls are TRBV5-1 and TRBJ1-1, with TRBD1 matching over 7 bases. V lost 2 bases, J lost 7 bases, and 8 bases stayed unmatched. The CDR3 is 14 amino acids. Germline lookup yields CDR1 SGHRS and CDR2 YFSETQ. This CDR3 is CASSFGTGVNEAFF. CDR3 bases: TGCGCCAGCAGCTTCGGTACAGGGGTTAATGAAGCTTTCTTT.

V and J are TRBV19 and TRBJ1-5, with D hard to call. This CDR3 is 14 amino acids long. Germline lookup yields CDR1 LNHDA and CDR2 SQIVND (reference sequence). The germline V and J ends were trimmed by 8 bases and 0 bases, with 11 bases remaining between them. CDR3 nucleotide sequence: TGTGCCAGTTGGACTCGAGATAGCAATCAGCCCCAGCATTTT. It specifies CASWTRDSNQPQHF.

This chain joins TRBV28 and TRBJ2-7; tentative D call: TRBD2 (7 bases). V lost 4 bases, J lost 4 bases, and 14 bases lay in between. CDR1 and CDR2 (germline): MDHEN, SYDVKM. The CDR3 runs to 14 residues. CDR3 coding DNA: TGTGCCAGCAGTTCACATGGGGGGGCATACGAGCAGTACTTC. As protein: CASSSHGGAYEQYF.

The CDR3 DNA follows: TGTGCCAGCAGTTTTCCGGGCACAGATACGCAGTATTTT. This sequence encodes CASSFPGTDTQYF. V and J are TRBV28 and TRBJ2-3; D not resolved. V lost 3 bases, J lost 1 base, and 5 bases lay in between. Germline V gene lookup returns CDR1 MDHEN and CDR2 SYDVKM. This CDR3 comprises 13 residues.

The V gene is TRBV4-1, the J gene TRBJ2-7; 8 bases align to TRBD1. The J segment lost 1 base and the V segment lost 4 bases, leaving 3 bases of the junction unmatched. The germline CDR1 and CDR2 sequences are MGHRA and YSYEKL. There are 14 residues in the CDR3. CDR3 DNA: TGCGCCAGCAGCCTAGGGACAGGTTCCTACGAGCAGTACTTC. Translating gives CASSLGTGSYEQYF.

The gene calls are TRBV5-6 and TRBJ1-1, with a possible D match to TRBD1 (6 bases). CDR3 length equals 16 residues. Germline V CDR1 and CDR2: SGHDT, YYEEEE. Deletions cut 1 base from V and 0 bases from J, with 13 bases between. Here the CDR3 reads CASSLFRGTVNTEAFF. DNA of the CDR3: TGTGCCAGCAGCTTGTTCAGGGGAACGGTGAACACTGAAGCTTTCTTT.

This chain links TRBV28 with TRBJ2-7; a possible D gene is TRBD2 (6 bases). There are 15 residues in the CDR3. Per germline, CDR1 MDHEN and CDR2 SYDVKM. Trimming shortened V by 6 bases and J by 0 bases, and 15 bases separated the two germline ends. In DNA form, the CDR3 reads TGTGCCAGCAGCCTCCTAGCGAGGAGCTCCTACGAGCAGTACTTC. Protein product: CASSLLARSSYEQYF.

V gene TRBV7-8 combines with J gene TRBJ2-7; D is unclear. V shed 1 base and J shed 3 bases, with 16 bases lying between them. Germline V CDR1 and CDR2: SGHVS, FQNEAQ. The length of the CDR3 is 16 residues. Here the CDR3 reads CASSLVVFRQNYEQYF. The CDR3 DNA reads TGTGCCAGCAGCTTAGTAGTCTTCCGGCAGAACTACGAGCAGTACTTC. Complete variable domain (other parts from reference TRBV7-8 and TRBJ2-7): GAGVSQSPRYKVAKRGQDVALRCDPISGHVSLFWYQQALGQGPEFLTYFQNEAQLDKSGLPSDRFFAERPEGSVSTLKIQRTQQEDSAVYLCASSLVVFRQNYEQYFGPGTRLTVT.

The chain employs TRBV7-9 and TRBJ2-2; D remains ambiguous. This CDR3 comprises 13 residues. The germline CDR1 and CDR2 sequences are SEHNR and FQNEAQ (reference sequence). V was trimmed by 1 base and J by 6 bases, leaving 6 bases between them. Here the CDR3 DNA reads TGTGCCAGCAGCTTAGAAAGGGCCGGGGAGCTGTTTTTT. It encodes CASSLERAGELFF. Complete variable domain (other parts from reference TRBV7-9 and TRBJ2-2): DTGVSQNPRHKITKRGQNVTFRCDPISEHNRLYWYRQTLGQGPEFLTYFQNEAQLEKSRLLSDRFSAERPKGSFSTLEIQRTEQGDSAMYLCASSLERAGELFFGEGSRLTVL.

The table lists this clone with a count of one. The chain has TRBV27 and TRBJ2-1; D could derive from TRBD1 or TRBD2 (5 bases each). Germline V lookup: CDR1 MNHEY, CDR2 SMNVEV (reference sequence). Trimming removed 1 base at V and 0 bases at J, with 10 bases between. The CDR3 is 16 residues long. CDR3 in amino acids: CASSLFAGSSYNEQFF. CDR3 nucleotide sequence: TGTGCCAGCAGTTTATTCGCAGGGAGCTCCTACAATGAGCAGTTCTTC.

CDR3 sequence: CASSFPQGYNEQFF. The CDR3 DNA sequence: TGCGCCAGCAGCTTTCCCCAGGGGTACAATGAGCAGTTCTTC. J is TRBJ2-1 and V is TRBV5-1, with D possibly matching TRBD1 (6 bases). Trimming took off 2 bases at V and 4 bases at J, with 10 bases between the two ends. Germline V gives CDR1 SGHRS, CDR2 YFSETQ. The CDR3 is 14 residues long.

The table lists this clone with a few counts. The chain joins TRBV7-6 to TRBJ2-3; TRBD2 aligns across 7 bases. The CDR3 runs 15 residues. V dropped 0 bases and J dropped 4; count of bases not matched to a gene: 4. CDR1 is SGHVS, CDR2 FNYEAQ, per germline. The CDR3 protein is CASSLAGGTADTQYF. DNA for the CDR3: TGTGCCAGCAGCTTAGCGGGGGGGACGGCAGATACGCAGTATTTT.

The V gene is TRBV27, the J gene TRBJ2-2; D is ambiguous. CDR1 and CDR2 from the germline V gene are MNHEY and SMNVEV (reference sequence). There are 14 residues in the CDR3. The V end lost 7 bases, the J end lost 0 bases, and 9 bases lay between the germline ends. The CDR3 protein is CASNTLANTGELFF. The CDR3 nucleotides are TGTGCCAGCAACACCCTCGCGAACACCGGGGAGCTGTTTTTT.

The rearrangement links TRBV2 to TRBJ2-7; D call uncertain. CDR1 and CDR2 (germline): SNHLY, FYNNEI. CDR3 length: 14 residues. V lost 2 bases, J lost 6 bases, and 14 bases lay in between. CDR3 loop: CASSETYTRAEQYF. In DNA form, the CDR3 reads TGTGCCAGCAGTGAAACCTACACGCGCGCCGAGCAGTACTTC.

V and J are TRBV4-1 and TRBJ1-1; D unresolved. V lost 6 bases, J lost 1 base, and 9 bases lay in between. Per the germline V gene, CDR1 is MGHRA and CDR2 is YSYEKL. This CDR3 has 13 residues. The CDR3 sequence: CASRTLRNTEAFF. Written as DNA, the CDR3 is TGCGCCAGCAGGACCCTCCGGAACACTGAAGCTTTCTTT.

In nucleotides, the CDR3 is TGTGCCAGCAGCGTATACAGCAATCAGCCCCAGCATTTT. Its translation is CASSVYSNQPQHF. This rearrangement joins TRBV7-2 to TRBJ1-5; D gene unclear. From germline, CDR1 is SGHTA and CDR2 FQGNSA. Trimming pared 5 bases from V and 1 base from J, leaving 6 bases between. This CDR3 is 13 amino acids long.

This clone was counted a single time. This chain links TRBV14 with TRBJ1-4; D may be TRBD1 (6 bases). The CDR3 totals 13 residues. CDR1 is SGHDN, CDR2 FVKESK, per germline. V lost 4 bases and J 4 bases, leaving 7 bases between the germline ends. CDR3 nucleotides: TGTGCCAGCAGCCGGACAGATAATGAAAAACTGTTTTTT. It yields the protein CASSRTDNEKLFF.

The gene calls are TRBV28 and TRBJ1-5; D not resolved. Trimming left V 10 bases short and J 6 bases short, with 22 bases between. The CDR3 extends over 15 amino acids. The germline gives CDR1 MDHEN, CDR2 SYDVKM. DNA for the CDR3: TGTGCCACTACCTTTACCAGCAGAGTTGCTCAGCCCCAGCATTTT. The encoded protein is CATTFTSRVAQPQHF.

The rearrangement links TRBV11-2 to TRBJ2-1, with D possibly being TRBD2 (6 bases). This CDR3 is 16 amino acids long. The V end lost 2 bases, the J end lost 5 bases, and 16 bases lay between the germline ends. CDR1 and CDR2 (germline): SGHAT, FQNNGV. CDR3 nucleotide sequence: TGTGCCAGCAGCTTACGGGGGAATCCCCTCGACAATGAGCAGTTCTTC. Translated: CASSLRGNPLDNEQFF. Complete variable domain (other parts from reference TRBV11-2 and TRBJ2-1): EAGVAQSPRYKIIEKRQSVAFWCNPISGHATLYWYQQILGQGPKLLIQFQNNGVVDDSQLPKDRFSAERLKGVDSTLKIQPAKLEDSAVYLCASSLRGNPLDNEQFFGPGTRLTVL.

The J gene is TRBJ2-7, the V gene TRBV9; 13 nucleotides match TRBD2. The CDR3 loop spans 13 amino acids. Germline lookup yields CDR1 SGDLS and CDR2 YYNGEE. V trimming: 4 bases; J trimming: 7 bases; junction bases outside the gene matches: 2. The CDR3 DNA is TGTGCCAGCAGCTTGGGACTAGCGGGAGAGCAGTACTTC. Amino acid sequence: CASSLGLAGEQYF.

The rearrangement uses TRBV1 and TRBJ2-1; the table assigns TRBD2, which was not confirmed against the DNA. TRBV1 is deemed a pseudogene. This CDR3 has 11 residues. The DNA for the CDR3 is TGCACCAGCAGCCAAGACGGGGAGCAGTTCTTC. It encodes CTSSQDGEQFF.

CDR3 region: CASSLKRQGGEKLFF. The CDR3 bases are TGTGCCAGCAGTTTAAAAAGGCAGGGCGGTGAAAAACTGTTTTTT. V and J are TRBV28 and TRBJ1-4; maybe TRBD1 (5 bases). The CDR3 runs to 15 residues. The ends were cut back, 2 bases at V and 7 bases at J, with 14 bases in the middle. Germline CDR1 and CDR2: MDHEN and SYDVKM.

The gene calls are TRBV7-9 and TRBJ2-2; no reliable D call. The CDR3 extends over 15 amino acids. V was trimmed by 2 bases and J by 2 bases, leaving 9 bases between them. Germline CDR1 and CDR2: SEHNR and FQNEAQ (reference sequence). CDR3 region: CASSLTQINTGELFF. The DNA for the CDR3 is TGTGCCAGCAGCTTAACACAGATTAACACCGGGGAGCTGTTTTTT.

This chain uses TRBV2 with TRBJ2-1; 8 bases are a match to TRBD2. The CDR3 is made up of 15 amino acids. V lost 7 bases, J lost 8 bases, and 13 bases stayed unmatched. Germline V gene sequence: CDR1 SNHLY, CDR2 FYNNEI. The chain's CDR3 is CASTGRLAGLDEQFF. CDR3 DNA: TGTGCCAGCACTGGTCGGCTAGCGGGCCTCGATGAGCAGTTCTTC.

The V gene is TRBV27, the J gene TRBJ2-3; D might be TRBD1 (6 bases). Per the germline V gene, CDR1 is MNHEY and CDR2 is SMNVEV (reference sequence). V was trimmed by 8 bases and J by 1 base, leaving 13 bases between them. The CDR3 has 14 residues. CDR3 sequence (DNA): TGTGCCAGCGGGAGTTACAGGGGCACAGATACGCAGTATTTT. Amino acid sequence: CASGSYRGTDTQYF.

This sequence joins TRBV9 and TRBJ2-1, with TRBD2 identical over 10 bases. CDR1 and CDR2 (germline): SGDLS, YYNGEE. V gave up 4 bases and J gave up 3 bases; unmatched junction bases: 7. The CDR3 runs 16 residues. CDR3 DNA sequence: TGTGCCAGCAGCTTCAGCGGGAGGGCAGGCTACAATGAGCAGTTCTTC. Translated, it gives CASSFSGRAGYNEQFF.

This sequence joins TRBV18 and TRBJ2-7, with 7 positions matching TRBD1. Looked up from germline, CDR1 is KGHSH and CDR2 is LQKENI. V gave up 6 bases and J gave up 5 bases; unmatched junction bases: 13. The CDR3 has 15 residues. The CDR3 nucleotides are TGTGCCAGCTCCACCTCCGGACAGGTTATCGACGAGCAGTACTTC. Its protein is CASSTSGQVIDEQYF.

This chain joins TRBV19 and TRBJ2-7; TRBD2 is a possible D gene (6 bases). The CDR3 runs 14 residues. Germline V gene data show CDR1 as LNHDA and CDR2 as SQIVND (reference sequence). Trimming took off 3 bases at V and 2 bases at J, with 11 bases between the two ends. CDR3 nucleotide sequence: TGTGCCAGTAGTATCGGCGGGGACCCCTACGAGCAGTACTTC. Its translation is CASSIGGDPYEQYF.